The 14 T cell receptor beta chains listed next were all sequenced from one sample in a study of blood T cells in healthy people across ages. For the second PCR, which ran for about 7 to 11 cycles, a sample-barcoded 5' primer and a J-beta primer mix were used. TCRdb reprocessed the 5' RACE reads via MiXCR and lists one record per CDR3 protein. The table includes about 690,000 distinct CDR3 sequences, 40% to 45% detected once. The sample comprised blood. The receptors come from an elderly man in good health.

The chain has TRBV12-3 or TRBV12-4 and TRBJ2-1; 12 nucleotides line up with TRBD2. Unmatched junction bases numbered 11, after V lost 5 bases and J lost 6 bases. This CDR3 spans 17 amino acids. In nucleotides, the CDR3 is TGTGCCAGCAGTCTTCGACCCGGGACTAGCGGGCTCAATGAGCAGTTCTTC. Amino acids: CASSLRPGTSGLNEQFF.

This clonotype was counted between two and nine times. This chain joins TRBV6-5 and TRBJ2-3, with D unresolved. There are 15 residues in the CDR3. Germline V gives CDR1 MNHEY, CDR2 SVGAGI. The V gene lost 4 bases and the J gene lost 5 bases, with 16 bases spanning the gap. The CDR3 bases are TGTGCCAGCAGTTTAGCCCGGGCCCTGGGAGATACGCAGTATTTT. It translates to CASSLARALGDTQYF.

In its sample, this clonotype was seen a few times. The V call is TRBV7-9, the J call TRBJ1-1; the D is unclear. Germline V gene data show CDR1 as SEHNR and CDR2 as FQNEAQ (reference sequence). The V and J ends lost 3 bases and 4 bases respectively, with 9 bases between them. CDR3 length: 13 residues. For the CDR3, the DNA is TGTGCCAGCAGCTTTAAATCGGGCACTGAAGCTTTCTTT. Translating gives CASSFKSGTEAFF.

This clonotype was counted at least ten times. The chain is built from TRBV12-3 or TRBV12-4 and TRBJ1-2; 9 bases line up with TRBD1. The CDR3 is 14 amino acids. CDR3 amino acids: CGSSRTGGADGYTF. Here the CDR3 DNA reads TGTGGATCAAGCCGCACAGGGGGCGCGGATGGCTACACCTTC.

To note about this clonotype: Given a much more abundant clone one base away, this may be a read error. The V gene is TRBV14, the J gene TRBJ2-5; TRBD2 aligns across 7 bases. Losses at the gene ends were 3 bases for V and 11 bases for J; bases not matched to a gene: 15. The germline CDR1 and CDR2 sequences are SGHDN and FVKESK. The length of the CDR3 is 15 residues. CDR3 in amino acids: CASSQAGVVGNEQYF. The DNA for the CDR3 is TGTGCCAGCAGCCAGGCGGGGGTAGTGGGGAATGAGCAGTACTTC. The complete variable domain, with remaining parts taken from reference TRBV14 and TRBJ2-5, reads EAGVTQFPSHSVIEKGQTVTLRCDPISGHDNLYWYRRVMGKEIKFLLHFVKESKQDESGMPNNRFLAERTGGTYSTLKVQPAELEDSGVYFCASSQAGVVGNEQYFGPGTRLLVL.

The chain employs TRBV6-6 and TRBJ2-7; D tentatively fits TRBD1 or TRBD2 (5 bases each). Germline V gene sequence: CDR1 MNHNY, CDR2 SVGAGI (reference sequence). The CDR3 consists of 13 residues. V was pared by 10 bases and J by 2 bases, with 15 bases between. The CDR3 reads CATGASGPYEQYF. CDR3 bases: TGTGCCACCGGGGCGTCAGGTCCCTACGAGCAGTACTTC.

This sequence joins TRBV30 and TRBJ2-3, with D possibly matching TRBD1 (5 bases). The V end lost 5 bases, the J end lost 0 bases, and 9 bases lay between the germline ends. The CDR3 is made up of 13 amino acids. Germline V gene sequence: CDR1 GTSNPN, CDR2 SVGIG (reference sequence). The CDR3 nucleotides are TGTGCCTGGGGGGCGGATAGCACAGATACGCAGTATTTT. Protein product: CAWGADSTDTQYF.

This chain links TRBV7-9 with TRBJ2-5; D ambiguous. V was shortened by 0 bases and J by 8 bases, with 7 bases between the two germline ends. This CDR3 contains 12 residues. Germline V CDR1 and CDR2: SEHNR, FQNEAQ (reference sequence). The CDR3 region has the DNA TGTGCCAGCAGCTTAGCGGGCCCTACCCAGTACTTC. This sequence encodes CASSLAGPTQYF. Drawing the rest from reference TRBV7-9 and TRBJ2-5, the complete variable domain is DTGVSQNPRHKITKRGQNVTFRCDPISEHNRLYWYRQTLGQGPEFLTYFQNEAQLEKSRLLSDRFSAERPKGSFSTLEIQRTEQGDSAMYLCASSLAGPTQYFGPGTRLLVL.

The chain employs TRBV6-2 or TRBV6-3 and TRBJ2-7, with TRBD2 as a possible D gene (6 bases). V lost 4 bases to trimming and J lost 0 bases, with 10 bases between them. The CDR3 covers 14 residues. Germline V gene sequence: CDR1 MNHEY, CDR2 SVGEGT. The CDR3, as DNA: TGTGCCAGCAGTTGGGGACTGGCCTCCTACGAGCAGTACTTC. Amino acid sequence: CASSWGLASYEQYF.

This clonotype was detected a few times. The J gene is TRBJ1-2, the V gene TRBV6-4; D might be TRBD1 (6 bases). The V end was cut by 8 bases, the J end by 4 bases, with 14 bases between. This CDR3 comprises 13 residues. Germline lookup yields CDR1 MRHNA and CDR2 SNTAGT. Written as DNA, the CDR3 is TGTGCCAGCCACGGACAGATTCTCTATGGCTACACCTTC. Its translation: CASHGQILYGYTF.

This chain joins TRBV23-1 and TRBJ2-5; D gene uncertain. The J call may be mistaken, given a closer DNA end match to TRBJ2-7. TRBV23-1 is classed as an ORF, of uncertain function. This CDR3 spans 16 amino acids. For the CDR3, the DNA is TGCGCCAGCAGTCGGAAGGAGACACAGCGAAACTACGAGCAGTACTTC. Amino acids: CASSRKETQRNYEQYF.

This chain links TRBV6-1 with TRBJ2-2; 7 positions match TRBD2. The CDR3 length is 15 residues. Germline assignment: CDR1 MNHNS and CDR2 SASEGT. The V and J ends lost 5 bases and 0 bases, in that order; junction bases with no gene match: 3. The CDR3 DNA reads TGTGCCAGCAGTATTAGCGGGCCGAACACCGGGGAGCTGTTTTTT. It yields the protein CASSISGPNTGELFF.

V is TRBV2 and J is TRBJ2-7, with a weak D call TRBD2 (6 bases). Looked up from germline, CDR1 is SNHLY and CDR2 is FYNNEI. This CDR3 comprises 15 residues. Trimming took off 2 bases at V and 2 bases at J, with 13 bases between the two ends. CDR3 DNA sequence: TGTGCCAGCAGTGAACGTCCAGCGGGCACCTACGAGCAGTACTTC. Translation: CASSERPAGTYEQYF.

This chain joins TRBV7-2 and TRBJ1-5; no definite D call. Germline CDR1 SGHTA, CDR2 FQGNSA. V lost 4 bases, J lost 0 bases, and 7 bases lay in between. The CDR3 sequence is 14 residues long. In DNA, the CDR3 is TGTGCCAGCAGCTCGACTTATAGCAATCAGCCCCAGCATTTT. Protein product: CASSSTYSNQPQHF.